This record looks at one T cell receptor beta chain sequence and its context. Its antigen is unidentified. Trimming stripped 3 bases from V and 2 bases from J, with 20 bases between. The CDR3 sequence is 17 residues long. Germline CDR1 is SGHDT and CDR2 is YYEEEE. This sample stems from a study of graft-versus-host responses after intestinal transplantation. Looking at the study overall: Transplant types were multivisceral, liver-intestinal, or isolated intestinal. The whole recipient group had anti-thymocyte globulin induction followed by tacrolimus and steroids for around 3 years. Study-level results: There were GvH clones found in recipient marrow, and some of them appeared first in ileum or blood.

Data came from immunoSEQ multiplex PCR; TCRdb stores just in-frame clones and leaves some out. The profile shows more than 65,000 clones, roughly 91% of them singletons. V is TRBV5-6 and J is TRBJ1-2; a possible D gene is TRBD1 (5 bases). The material sequenced was unstimulated CD8+ T cells sorted from spleen or lymph node cells, taken before intestinal transplant. This TCR was sampled from a human donor who received an intestinal transplant. The CDR3 DNA reads as TGTGCCAGCAGCTGGGCCGGACAAGGGCCCCCCAACTATGGCTACACCTTC. Translated: CASSWAGQGPPNYGYTF.